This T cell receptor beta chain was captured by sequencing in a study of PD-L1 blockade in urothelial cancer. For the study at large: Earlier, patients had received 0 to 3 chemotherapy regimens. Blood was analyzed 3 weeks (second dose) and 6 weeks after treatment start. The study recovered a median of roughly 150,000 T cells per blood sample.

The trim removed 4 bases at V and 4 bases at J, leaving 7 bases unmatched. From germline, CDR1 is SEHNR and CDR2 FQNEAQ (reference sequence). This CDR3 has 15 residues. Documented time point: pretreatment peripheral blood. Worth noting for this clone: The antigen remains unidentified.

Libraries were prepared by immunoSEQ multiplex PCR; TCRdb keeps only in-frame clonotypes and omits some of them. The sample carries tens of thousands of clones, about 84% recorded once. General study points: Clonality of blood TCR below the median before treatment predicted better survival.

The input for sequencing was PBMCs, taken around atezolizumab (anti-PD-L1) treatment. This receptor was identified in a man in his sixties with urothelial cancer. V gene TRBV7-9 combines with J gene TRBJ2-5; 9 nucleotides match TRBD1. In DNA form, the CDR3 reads TGTGCCAGCAGCTCCGCCGGGACAGGGATAGAGACCCAGTACTTC. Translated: CASSSAGTGIETQYF.